Sequencing of this T cell receptor (beta chain) was carried out in a study of T cell changes during pregnancy in multiple sclerosis. Here immunoSEQ multiplex PCR was the method, and the copy in TCRdb shows in-frame clones only, minus some. Among about 100,000 clones listed, around 92% were seen once. The V end lost 3 bases, the J end lost 1 base, and 10 bases lay between the germline ends. Germline CDR1 GTSNPN, CDR2 SVGIG (reference sequence). CDR3 size: 14 residues. The sequence derives from a female donor with multiple sclerosis, enrolled in a pregnancy study. The chain has TRBV30 and TRBJ1-3, with no clear D. The starting material was peripheral blood, obtained after pregnancy. Here the CDR3 DNA reads TGTGCCTGGAGACCCTCTAGTTCTGGAAACACCATATATTTT. It translates to CAWRPSSSGNTIYF.